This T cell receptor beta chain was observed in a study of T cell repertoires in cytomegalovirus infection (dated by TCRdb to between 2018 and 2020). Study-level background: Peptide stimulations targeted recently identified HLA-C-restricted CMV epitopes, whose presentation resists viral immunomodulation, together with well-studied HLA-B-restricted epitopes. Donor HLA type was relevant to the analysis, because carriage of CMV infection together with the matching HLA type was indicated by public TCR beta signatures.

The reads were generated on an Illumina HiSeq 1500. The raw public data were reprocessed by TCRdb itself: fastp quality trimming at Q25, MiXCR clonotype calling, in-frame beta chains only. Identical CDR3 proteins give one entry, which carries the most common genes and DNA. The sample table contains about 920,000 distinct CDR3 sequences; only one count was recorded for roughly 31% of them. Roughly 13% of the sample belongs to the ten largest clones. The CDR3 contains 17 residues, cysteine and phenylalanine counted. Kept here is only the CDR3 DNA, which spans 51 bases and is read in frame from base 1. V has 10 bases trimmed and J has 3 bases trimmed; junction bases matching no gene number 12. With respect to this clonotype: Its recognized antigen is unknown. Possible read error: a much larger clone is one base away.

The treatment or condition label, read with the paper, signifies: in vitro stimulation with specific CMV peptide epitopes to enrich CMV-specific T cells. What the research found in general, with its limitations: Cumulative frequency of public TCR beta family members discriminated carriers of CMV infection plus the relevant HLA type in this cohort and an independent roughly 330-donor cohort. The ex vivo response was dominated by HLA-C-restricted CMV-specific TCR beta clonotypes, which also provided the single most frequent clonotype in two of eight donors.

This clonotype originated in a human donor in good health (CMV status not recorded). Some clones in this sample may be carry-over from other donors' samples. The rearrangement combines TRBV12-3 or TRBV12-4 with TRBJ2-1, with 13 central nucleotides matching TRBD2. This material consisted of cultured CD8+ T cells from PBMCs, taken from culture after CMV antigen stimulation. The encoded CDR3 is CANRPPTSGGRYNEQFF. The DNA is TGTGCCAACAGACCTCCGACTAGCGGGGGGCGCTACAATGAGCAGTTCTTC.